A single sample is the source of the 2 T cell receptor beta chains below, sequenced in a study of cytomegalovirus exposure and HLA in healthy donors. In the PCR, 60 Vbeta and 13 Jbeta primers were used. The data were produced by immunoSEQ multiplex PCR, yet TCRdb's version contains in-frame clones alone and is incomplete. The sample records 150,000 to 200,000 clones, about four fifths being singletons. Sequenced sample: PBMCs. The receptors derive from a female donor in good health and CMV-seronegative.

The chain is built from TRBV29-1 and TRBJ2-4; TRBD1 matches at 8 bases. V was pared by 7 bases and J by 5 bases, with 4 bases of the junction left unmatched. The CDR3 is 12 residues long. CDR1 and CDR2 (germline): SQVTM, ANQGSEA. For the CDR3, the DNA is TGCAGCGCGACAGGGGAGGAAAACATTCAGTACTTC. Its protein is CSATGEENIQYF.

The V gene is TRBV18, the J gene TRBJ1-4, with unresolved D. V dropped 3 bases and J dropped 8 bases, with 16 bases sitting between them. Germline loops: CDR1 KGHSH, CDR2 LQKENI. The CDR3 runs 15 residues. The DNA for the CDR3 is TGTGCCAGCTCACCGTGGCAGGAGGGTAAAGAAAAACTGTTTTTT. It encodes CASSPWQEGKEKLFF.